These 13 T cell receptor beta chains share one sample of origin, sequenced in a study of cytomegalovirus exposure and HLA in healthy donors (TCRdb year 2017). Libraries were prepared through the immunoSEQ multiplex PCR assay. A mixture of 60 forward primers for TCR Vbeta segments and 13 reverse primers for TCR Jbeta segments was used in the multiplex PCR. TCRdb's version of the immuneACCESS table is confined to in-frame rearrangements and falls short of the full clone set. An unresolved V gene accounts for under half of the shortfall where checked; the remainder is of unknown origin. The table for this sample shows approximately 100,000 clones. The ten largest clones capture about 0.59% of the sample. Sequencing was carried out using PBMCs. Receptor source: a man aged 45 to 65 in good health and CMV-seronegative.

The chain couples TRBV27 to TRBJ1-2; 8 bases map to TRBD1. The CDR3 has 13 residues. Germline V CDR1 and CDR2: MNHEY, SMNVEV (reference sequence). Unmatched junction bases numbered 3, after V lost 3 bases and J lost 6 bases. In DNA, the CDR3 is TGTGCCAGCAGTTTTACAGGGGGGGATGGCTACACCTTC. It encodes CASSFTGGDGYTF.

The chain couples TRBV5-5 to TRBJ1-2, with D possibly being TRBD1 (5 bases). Per the germline V gene, CDR1 is SGHKS and CDR2 is YYEKEE (reference sequence). The CDR3 length is 13 residues. Trimming removed 4 bases from V and 7 bases from J, with 14 bases in between. The DNA of the CDR3 is TGTGCCAGCAGCGAGACAGCAGAGCGTGGCTACACCTTC. Protein product: CASSETAERGYTF. Combining the CDR3 with reference TRBV5-5 and TRBJ1-2 gives the whole variable domain DAGVTQSPTHLIKTRGQQVTLRCSPISGHKSVSWYQQVLGQGPQFIFQYYEKEERGRGNFPDRFSARQFPNYSSELNVNALLLGDSALYLCASSETAERGYTFGSGTRLTVV.

The chain is built from TRBV7-2 and TRBJ2-3; D may be TRBD1 (6 bases). This CDR3 region has 19 residues. V was clipped by 5 bases and J by 4 bases, with 28 bases between them. Germline V lookup: CDR1 SGHTA, CDR2 FQGNSA. The CDR3 loop is CASSLQTRTSGAGADTQYF. CDR3 nucleotide sequence: TGTGCCAGCAGCCTCCAAACGCGAACCTCAGGGGCAGGGGCAGATACGCAGTATTTT.

This chain uses TRBV20-1 with TRBJ1-1, with a weak D call TRBD1 (6 bases). This CDR3 comprises 10 residues. Germline V gene sequence: CDR1 DFQATT, CDR2 SNEGSKA (reference sequence). V gave up 3 bases and J gave up 8 bases, with 7 bases separating them. The CDR3 region is CSARDREAFF. DNA for the CDR3: TGCAGTGCTAGGGACAGAGAAGCTTTCTTT.

The V gene is TRBV27, the J gene TRBJ2-7; a possible D gene is TRBD2 (6 bases). This CDR3 spans 14 amino acids. Germline V lookup: CDR1 MNHEY, CDR2 SMNVEV (reference sequence). V was pared by 3 bases and J by 6 bases, with 15 bases between. CDR3 residues: CASSFGLGGTEQYF. CDR3 DNA sequence: TGTGCCAGCAGTTTTGGGTTGGGAGGAACCGAGCAGTACTTC.

CDR3 nucleotides: TGTGCCAGCAGCTTGATGGCTAGCGGGGGAAACACAGATACGCAGTATTTT. This encodes CASSLMASGGNTDTQYF. The chain joins TRBV5-4 to TRBJ2-3, with TRBD2 matching 10 bases. Looked up from germline, CDR1 is SGHNT and CDR2 is YYREEE (reference sequence). The V and J ends lost 1 base and 2 bases, in that order; junction bases with no gene match: 7. The CDR3 contains 17 residues. Full variable domain (outside the CDR3, taken from reference TRBV5-4 and TRBJ2-3): ETGVTQSPTHLIKTRGQQVTLRCSSQSGHNTVSWYQQALGQGPQFIFQYYREEENGRGNFPPRFSGLQFPNYSSELNVNALELDDSALYLCASSLMASGGNTDTQYFGPGTRLTVL.

This chain connects TRBV7-9 to TRBJ2-1, with 11 bases lining up with TRBD2. Germline lookup yields CDR1 SEHNR and CDR2 FQNEAQ (reference sequence). With V trimmed by 1 base and J by 9 bases, 5 bases remained unmatched. CDR3 size: 15 residues. The CDR3 region is CASSLGSGRAGEQFF. In nucleotides, the CDR3 is TGTGCCAGCAGCTTAGGTAGCGGGAGGGCCGGTGAGCAGTTCTTC.

The chain couples TRBV5-8 to TRBJ2-5; possible D gene TRBD1, 8 bases. This CDR3 comprises 14 residues. In germline, CDR1 is SGHTS, CDR2 YDEGEE. Deletions cut 0 bases from V and 5 bases from J, with 11 bases between. The CDR3: CASSLEQGGETQYF. CDR3 nucleotides: TGTGCCAGCAGCTTGGAACAGGGGGGGGAGACCCAGTACTTC. Supplemented by reference TRBV5-8 and TRBJ2-5, the full variable domain reads EAGVTQSPTHLIKTRGQQATLRCSPISGHTSVYWYQQALGLGLQFLLWYDEGEERNRGNFPPRFSGRQFPNYSSELNVNALELEDSALYLCASSLEQGGETQYFGPGTRLLVL.

The chain couples TRBV7-9 to TRBJ1-3; D is uncertain. The CDR3 totals 14 residues. The germline V gene encodes CDR1 SEHNR and CDR2 FQNEAQ (reference sequence). With 5 bases removed from V and 7 bases from J, the gap between germline ends came to 15 bases. DNA for the CDR3: TGTGCCAGCAGCCGAGCTCATATTCATAACACCATATATTTT. It yields the protein CASSRAHIHNTIYF.

About this clone itself: Compared with germline, one end of the junction differs, possibly owing to a read error. V usage is TRBV5-1 and J usage is TRBJ1-2, with D possibly being TRBD1 (5 bases). Germline V lookup: CDR1 SGHRS, CDR2 YFSETQ. The CDR3 loop spans 16 amino acids. CDR3 sequence: CASGLSGGAWNYGYTF. The DNA of the CDR3 is TGCGCCAGCGGCTTGAGCGGGGGAGCATGGAACTATGGCTACACCTTC.

The chain carries TRBV30 and TRBJ2-2, with no clear D. This CDR3 has 14 amino acids. Germline values: CDR1 GTSNPN, CDR2 SVGIG (reference sequence). V gave up 8 bases and J gave up 5 bases, with 18 bases separating them. The CDR3 region is CATTPVLTTGELFF. As DNA, the CDR3 is TGTGCCACCACCCCGGTACTAACGACCGGGGAGCTGTTTTTT.

The chain couples TRBV9 to TRBJ1-4, with TRBD1 identical over 9 bases. Looked up from germline, CDR1 is SGDLS and CDR2 is YYNGEE. J gave up 8 bases and V 3 bases, and 11 bases lay outside the gene matches. The CDR3 has 16 amino acids. Here the CDR3 DNA reads TGTGCCAGCAGCGCCCGGTCGGGACAGGGTGGGGAAAAACTGTTTTTT. The encoded protein is CASSARSGQGGEKLFF.

The CDR3 sequence: CAWSPSFDTQYF. The CDR3 DNA reads as TGTGCCTGGAGTCCCTCTTTTGATACGCAGTATTTT. The rearrangement uses TRBV30 and TRBJ2-3; D is uncertain. Germline V lookup: CDR1 GTSNPN, CDR2 SVGIG (reference sequence). Deletions cut 2 bases from V and 6 bases from J, with 9 bases between. The CDR3 contains 12 residues. Using reference TRBV30 and TRBJ2-3 for the parts outside the CDR3, the full variable domain is SQTIHQWPATLVQPVGSPLSLECTVEGTSNPNLYWYRQAAGRGLQLLFYSVGIGQISSEVPQNLSASRPQDRQFILSSKKLLLSDSGFYLCAWSPSFDTQYFGPGTRLTVL.